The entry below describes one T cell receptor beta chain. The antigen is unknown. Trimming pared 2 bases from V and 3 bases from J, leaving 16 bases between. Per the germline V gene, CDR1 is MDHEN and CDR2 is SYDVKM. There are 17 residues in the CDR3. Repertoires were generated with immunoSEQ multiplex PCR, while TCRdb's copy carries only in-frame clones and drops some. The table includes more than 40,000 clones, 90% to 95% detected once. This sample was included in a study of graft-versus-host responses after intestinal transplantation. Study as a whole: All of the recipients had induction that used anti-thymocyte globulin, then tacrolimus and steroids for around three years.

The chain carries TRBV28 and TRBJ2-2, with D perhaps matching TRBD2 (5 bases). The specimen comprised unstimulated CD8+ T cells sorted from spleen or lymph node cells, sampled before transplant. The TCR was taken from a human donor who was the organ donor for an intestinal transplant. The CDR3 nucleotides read TGTGCCAGCAGTTTACGACACGTCGAGGGTTACACCGGGGAGCTGTTTTTT. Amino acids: CASSLRHVEGYTGELFF.